The present T cell receptor beta chain was sequenced within a study of T-cell memory formation after mild COVID-19. Broader study findings: Clones contracting over day 15 to 85 were CD4/CD8 balanced, with later expanders leaning CD4+. The authors left the SARS-CoV-2 specificity of second-wave clones peaking on day 37 unconfirmed.

TCR alpha and TCR beta cDNA libraries carrying sample barcodes and UMIs were produced by 5'RACE using constant-segment primers. TCRdb independently ran MiXCR on the 5' RACE reads; one entry per CDR3 protein. The sample holds about 560,000 distinct CDR3 sequences, roughly 21% seen once. J lost 4 bases, V lost 1 base, and 5 bases had no gene match. The CDR3 consists of 16 residues. The V gene's germline CDR1 is SGHVS and CDR2 FQNEAQ. A word on this clonotype: No antigen is known for it.

Material for sequencing was PBMCs or a T cell subset sorted from them (not recorded which). This sequence originates from an adult woman who had mild COVID-19 (a few samples of this study predate the infection). Cell type and time point are not known. This chain joins TRBV7-8 and TRBJ2-3, with 10 bases matching TRBD2. The CDR3 coding sequence is TGTGCCAGCAGCTTAGTTATGACTAGCGGGCCAGATACGCAGTATTTT. Amino acids: CASSLVMTSGPDTQYF.